A selection of T cell receptor beta chains follows, all from one sample in a study of monozygotic twins with inflammatory bowel disease. Each CDR3 protein gets one entry in TCRdb, which reprocessed the 5' RACE reads and gives no DNA. This sample's table reports 200,000 to 250,000 distinct CDR3 sequences. Sequencing input: blood. The receptors come from a human donor with ulcerative colitis or Crohn's disease, or a healthy co-twin of an affected twin (not recorded which). Both conserved end residues are part of each CDR3.

CDR3: CASSLRSPEGHEQYF
J: TRBJ2-7
V: TRBV7-9

CDR3: CASSFGRTNTGELFF
J: TRBJ2-2
V: TRBV28

CDR3: CASKTGGDTQYF
J: TRBJ2-3
V: TRBV6-5

CDR3: CASSHLQGAVGYTF
J: TRBJ1-2
V: TRBV12-3/TRBV12-4

CDR3: CASSVSGRGLEAAEQFF
J: TRBJ2-1
V: TRBV9

CDR3: CASSSGQGVGGEKLFF
J: TRBJ1-4
V: TRBV7-9

CDR3: CASSTRGGSYNEQFF
J: TRBJ2-1
V: TRBV3-1

CDR3: CSARGLAYEQFF
J: TRBJ2-1
V: TRBV20-1

CDR3: CASSPGTLIEAFF
J: TRBJ1-1
V: TRBV5-1

CDR3: CASSVGGYNTQYF
J: TRBJ2-3
V: TRBV9

CDR3: CASSPGSQETQYF
J: TRBJ2-5
V: TRBV18

CDR3: CASSPYRDRYQPQHF
J: TRBJ1-5
V: TRBV28

CDR3: CASKSNLIYNEQFF
J: TRBJ2-1
V: TRBV6-2/TRBV6-3

CDR3: CASSLGTDSNQPQHF
J: TRBJ1-5
V: TRBV6-1

CDR3: CSAKTSGNYNEQFF
J: TRBJ2-1
V: TRBV20-1

CDR3: CASSGTGSYEQYF
J: TRBJ2-7
V: TRBV5-4

CDR3: CASSYMVGELSTDTQYF
J: TRBJ2-3
V: TRBV6-5

CDR3: CASSLRRGAPGELFF
J: TRBJ2-2
V: TRBV2

CDR3: CSVERKGNPEAFF
J: TRBJ1-1
V: TRBV29-1

CDR3: CASSLKGHGELPLHF
J: TRBJ1-6
V: TRBV7-3

CDR3: CASSFSGEKGDTQYF
J: TRBJ2-3
V: TRBV7-3

CDR3: CSARERGTEAFF
J: TRBJ1-1
V: TRBV20-1

CDR3: CASLDSNTGELFF
J: TRBJ2-2
V: TRBV12-3/TRBV12-4

CDR3: CASSPQGTGYNEQFF
J: TRBJ2-1
V: TRBV18

CDR3: CATPGPVYGYTF
J: TRBJ1-2
V: TRBV2

CDR3: CASSVAGTGSYEQYF
J: TRBJ2-7
V: TRBV9

CDR3: CASSLPGTGTQYF
J: TRBJ2-5
V: TRBV19

CDR3: CASSYSLSGRQETQYF
J: TRBJ2-5
V: TRBV6-5

CDR3: CASSQTPDNEQFF
J: TRBJ2-1
V: TRBV14

CDR3: CSAINALDTQNF
J: TRBJ2-3
V: TRBV20-1

CDR3: CASSSPTGALMNTEAFF
J: TRBJ1-1
V: TRBV6-1

CDR3: CSAAKSTVGRPQHF
J: TRBJ1-5
V: TRBV20-1

CDR3: CASSPQQGAEAFF
J: TRBJ1-1
V: TRBV18

CDR3: CASAGTAKNIQYF
J: TRBJ2-4
V: TRBV5-1

CDR3: CASSYAETEAFF
J: TRBJ1-1
V: TRBV6-6